This T cell receptor (beta chain) was identified during a study of shared clonotypes between healthy human individuals. This clone was observed a single time. The V gene's germline CDR1 is SGHTA and CDR2 FQGNSA. CDR3 length equals 16 residues. V lost 2 bases and J lost 0; bases outside the gene matches: 2. Sequencing was performed with immunoSEQ multiplex PCR; in TCRdb, only in-frame clones are kept and a portion is missing. The sample includes around 2,000,000 clones, just under 95% of them seen just once. The naive CD8 population came from CD45RO-negative cells selected for CCR7, without terminally differentiated effector memory CD45RA+ cells. The study enrolled healthy HIV-negative adults without recent acute infections or vaccinations as donors.

This TCR came from a man younger than 30 in good health. The genes are TRBV7-2 and TRBJ2-1; the match to TRBD2 covers 9 bases. Material for sequencing was naive CD8+ T cells sorted from blood. The DNA of the CDR3 is TGTGCCAGCAGCTTACTAGCGGGGTTCTCCTACAATGAGCAGTTCTTC. Encoded protein: CASSLLAGFSYNEQFF.